The next 27 T cell receptor beta chains were all read from a single sample in a study of cytomegalovirus exposure and HLA in healthy donors. Vbeta (60) and Jbeta (13) primers were used in the PCR. Clones were read by immunoSEQ multiplex PCR, and TCRdb kept only the in-frame ones, dropping some. The sample holds about 70,000 clones, about two thirds seen once. The sequenced sample was PBMCs. The receptors were gathered from a man aged 40-49 years in good health and CMV-seropositive.

J is TRBJ2-5 and V is TRBV11-2; weak D call: TRBD2 (6 bases). The germline V gene encodes CDR1 SGHAT and CDR2 FQNNGV. This CDR3 is 18 amino acids long. With 1 base removed from V and 5 bases from J, the gap between germline ends came to 23 bases. CDR3 nucleotides: TGTGCCAGCAGCTTAGGTCCTGTTTCCAGGAGGGCCGGGGAGACCCAGTACTTC. Protein sequence: CASSLGPVSRRAGETQYF. Based on the CDR3 plus reference TRBV11-2 and TRBJ2-5, the full variable domain is EAGVAQSPRYKIIEKRQSVAFWCNPISGHATLYWYQQILGQGPKLLIQFQNNGVVDDSQLPKDRFSAERLKGVDSTLKIQPAKLEDSAVYLCASSLGPVSRRAGETQYFGPGTRLLVL.

The J gene is TRBJ1-4, the V gene TRBV5-5; tentatively, D is TRBD1 (5 bases). Trimming took 4 bases from V and 5 from J, leaving 12 bases between them. This CDR3 is 14 amino acids long. The germline V gene encodes CDR1 SGHKS and CDR2 YYEKEE (reference sequence). This CDR3 is CASSADSGNEKLFF. The CDR3 DNA reads TGTGCCAGCAGCGCCGACAGTGGGAATGAAAAACTGTTTTTT.

The rearrangement joins TRBV4-1 to TRBJ1-6; possibly TRBD1 for D (5 bases). The CDR3 runs 17 residues. V was cut by 0 bases and J by 1 base, with 10 bases left in between. Germline CDR1 is MGHRA and CDR2 is YSYEKL. CDR3 sequence: CASSQEGGESYNSPLHF. Written as DNA, the CDR3 is TGCGCCAGCAGCCAAGAGGGAGGGGAATCCTATAATTCACCCCTCCACTTT.

The V call is TRBV7-9, the J call TRBJ2-1; 10 nucleotides match TRBD2. CDR3 length: 19 residues. The germline gives CDR1 SEHNR, CDR2 FQNEAQ (reference sequence). J was trimmed by 3 bases and V by 2 bases; bases with no gene match: 13. The CDR3 DNA reads TGTGCCAGCAGCTTATCTCTAGCGGGAGTGAAGGTAATCTACAATGAGCAGTTCTTC. It encodes CASSLSLAGVKVIYNEQFF.

This chain connects TRBV7-9 to TRBJ1-6, with no clear D. CDR3 length: 9 amino acids. Germline-derived CDR1 and CDR2 are SEHNR and FQNEAQ (reference sequence). V shed 5 bases and J shed 15 bases, with 5 bases lying between them. CDR3 loop: CASSPILHF. For the CDR3, the DNA is TGTGCCAGCAGCCCAATCCTCCACTTT.

Regarding this clone: The sample has other DNA sequences that encode this CDR3 too. The genes are TRBV7-9 and TRBJ2-3, with D perhaps matching TRBD2 (7 bases). The CDR3 runs to 14 residues. Germline CDR1 SEHNR, CDR2 FQNEAQ (reference sequence). In DNA form, the CDR3 reads TGTGCAGGGGCGGGGGCTGTATGGACAGATACGCAGTATTTT. Amino acid sequence: CAGAGAVWTDTQYF. The entire variable domain, with the rest obtained from reference TRBV7-9 and TRBJ2-3, is as follows: DTGVSQNPRHKITKRGQNVTFRCDPISEHNRLYWYRQTLGQGPEFLTYFQNEAQLEKSRLLSDRFSAERPKGSFSTLEIQRTEQGDSAMYLCAGAGAVWTDTQYFGPGTRLTVL.

In this sample, this clone turned up once. This sequence joins TRBV7-6 and TRBJ2-2, with no clear D. The germline V gene has CDR1 SGHVS and CDR2 FNYEAQ. V gave up 5 bases and J gave up 0 bases, with 10 bases separating them. The CDR3 contains 15 residues. The CDR3 DNA reads TGTGCCAGCAGCGCAGGCACAGCGAACACCGGGGAGCTGTTTTTT. The encoded protein is CASSAGTANTGELFF.

The chain uses TRBV27 and TRBJ2-5, with D perhaps TRBD1 (6 bases). TRBJ2-7 matches the DNA end more closely, so the J call is doubtful. This CDR3 comprises 15 residues. Germline V gene lookup returns CDR1 MNHEY and CDR2 SMNVEV (reference sequence). The CDR3: CASSSADRFDDEQYF. CDR3 bases: TGTGCCAGCAGTTCCGCTGACAGGTTCGACGACGAGCAGTACTTC.

The rearrangement joins TRBV9 to TRBJ2-6; D not resolved. Trimming removed 4 bases at V and 1 base at J, with 9 bases between. The CDR3 sequence is 15 residues long. Germline loops: CDR1 SGDLS, CDR2 YYNGEE. This chain's CDR3 is CASSPGPSGANVLTF. The CDR3 DNA sequence: TGTGCCAGCAGCCCAGGCCCTTCTGGGGCCAACGTCCTGACTTTC. Combining the CDR3 with reference TRBV9 and TRBJ2-6 gives the whole variable domain DSGVTQTPKHLITATGQRVTLRCSPRSGDLSVYWYQQSLDQGLQFLIQYYNGEERAKGNILERFSAQQFPDLHSELNLSSLELGDSALYFCASSPGPSGANVLTFGAGSRLTVL.

This chain connects TRBV19 to TRBJ2-7, with unresolved D. Germline V lookup: CDR1 LNHDA, CDR2 SQIVND (reference sequence). The CDR3 contains 13 residues. Deletions cut 5 bases from V and 3 bases from J, with 11 bases between. The CDR3 protein is CASSLPGLYEQYF. The DNA for the CDR3 is TGTGCCAGTAGTCTTCCCGGTCTCTACGAGCAGTACTTC.

The CDR3 is CASSGTGWENEKLFF. The CDR3, as DNA: TGCGCCAGCAGCGGCACAGGGTGGGAAAATGAAAAACTGTTTTTT. The chain has TRBV5-1 and TRBJ1-4, with D possibly matching TRBD1 (6 bases). Germline lookup yields CDR1 SGHRS and CDR2 YFSETQ. This CDR3 has 15 amino acids. Between the trimmed V and J ends, which lost 4 bases and 5 bases, there was a span of 15 bases.

The genes are TRBV9 and TRBJ2-1; 12 nucleotides line up with TRBD2. Germline CDR1 reads SGDLS; CDR2 reads YYNGEE. V lost 4 bases, J lost 4 bases, and 6 bases stayed unmatched. The CDR3 runs to 16 residues. CDR3 loop: CASSPELAGGYNEQFF. For the CDR3, the DNA is TGTGCCAGCAGCCCAGAACTAGCGGGAGGTTACAATGAGCAGTTCTTC.

This clone was counted once. The chain carries TRBV29-1 and TRBJ2-4; D call uncertain. V was clipped by 7 bases and J by 4 bases, with 8 bases between them. Germline-derived CDR1 and CDR2 are SQVTM and ANQGSEA. The CDR3 contains 11 residues. CDR3 residues: CSGTMKNIQYF. CDR3 sequence (DNA): TGCAGCGGAACTATGAAAAACATTCAGTACTTC.

The chain combines TRBV13 with TRBJ2-7; D is ambiguous. CDR1 is PRHDT and CDR2 is FYEKMQ in the germline V gene (reference sequence). This CDR3 region has 12 residues. The V and J ends lost 4 bases and 3 bases respectively, with 7 bases between them. CDR3 loop: CASSSRGYEQYF. DNA for the CDR3: TGTGCCAGCAGCTCCCGCGGCTACGAGCAGTACTTC.

The chain couples TRBV7-9 to TRBJ2-3; 8 bases agree with TRBD1. The J segment lost 4 bases and the V segment lost 4 bases, leaving 4 bases of the junction unmatched. Looked up from germline, CDR1 is SEHNR and CDR2 is FQNEAQ (reference sequence). The CDR3 sequence is 14 residues long. The CDR3 DNA sequence: TGTGCCAGCAGCTCAGGGACAGGATCAGATACGCAGTATTTT. It is translated as CASSSGTGSDTQYF.

The chain uses TRBV19 and TRBJ1-5, with TRBD1 matching 10 bases. Trimming took 5 bases from V and 6 from J; bases not matched to a gene: 7. Per the germline V gene, CDR1 is LNHDA and CDR2 is SQIVND (reference sequence). The length of the CDR3 is 15 residues. This CDR3 is CASSRQGARVQPQHF. DNA for the CDR3: TGTGCCAGTAGTCGACAGGGGGCGCGAGTTCAGCCCCAGCATTTT.

This chain connects TRBV5-1 to TRBJ2-3; TRBD2 might be the D (5 bases). Germline CDR1 and CDR2: SGHRS and YFSETQ. The CDR3 has 13 residues. V was cut by 4 bases and J by 6 bases, with 12 bases left in between. CDR3: CASSERGWDTQYF. The CDR3 DNA follows: TGCGCCAGCAGCGAACGGGGTTGGGATACGCAGTATTTT.

The V gene is TRBV27, the J gene TRBJ2-7; D is undetermined. Germline CDR1 and CDR2: MNHEY and SMNVEV (reference sequence). The ends were cut back, 5 bases at V and 3 bases at J, with 11 bases in the middle. The CDR3 consists of 13 residues. CDR3 bases: TGTGCCAGCAGTCCCCAATTAGTCTACGAGCAGTACTTC. Residues: CASSPQLVYEQYF.

This clone was seen more than once but under ten times. This chain uses TRBV5-6 with TRBJ2-1; TRBD1 matches at 9 bases. The CDR3 spans 18 residues. Germline-derived CDR1 and CDR2 are SGHDT and YYEEEE. Trimming cost V 3 bases and J 2 bases; bases outside gene matches: 12. The CDR3 is CASSWGTGYRSTYNEQFF. The DNA for the CDR3 is TGTGCCAGCAGCTGGGGGACAGGGTATCGGTCTACCTACAATGAGCAGTTCTTC.

This chain connects TRBV19 to TRBJ1-5; D perhaps matches TRBD1 (6 bases). The V gene's germline CDR1 is LNHDA and CDR2 SQIVND (reference sequence). The CDR3 contains 15 residues. Deletions cut 4 bases from V and 9 bases from J, with 19 bases between. The CDR3 is CASSKTGQLSLPQHF. The CDR3 region has the DNA TGTGCCAGTAGTAAAACGGGACAACTATCTTTGCCCCAGCATTTT.

The rearrangement joins TRBV14 to TRBJ2-2; 13 nucleotides agree with TRBD2. J gave up 5 bases and V 4 bases, and 10 bases lay outside the gene matches. Per germline, CDR1 SGHDN and CDR2 FVKESK. The CDR3 is 18 residues long. The CDR3 loop is CASSRTSGGAARTGELFF. The CDR3 bases are TGTGCCAGCAGCCGTACTAGCGGGGGGGCAGCGAGAACCGGGGAGCTGTTTTTT.

The chain combines TRBV7-2 with TRBJ2-7; 12 bases map to TRBD2. With V trimmed by 2 bases and J by 6 bases, 11 bases remained unmatched. The CDR3 length is 17 residues. Per the germline V gene, CDR1 is SGHTA and CDR2 is FQGNSA. The CDR3 here is CASSLLAWTSGTGEQYF. The CDR3, as DNA: TGTGCCAGCAGCTTACTCGCTTGGACTAGCGGGACCGGCGAGCAGTACTTC.

V is TRBV4-2 and J is TRBJ2-1; TRBD1 matches 7 bases. J was trimmed by 5 bases and V by 4 bases; bases with no gene match: 8. The CDR3 is 15 residues long. Per germline, CDR1 LGHNA and CDR2 YNFKEQ. The CDR3 loop reads CASSPNRGAHNEQFF. The CDR3 bases are TGTGCCAGCAGCCCGAACAGGGGTGCGCACAATGAGCAGTTCTTC.

The sample holds a few counts of this clone. The rearrangement links TRBV30 to TRBJ2-2; D is unclear. Germline CDR1 and CDR2: GTSNPN and SVGIG (reference sequence). This CDR3 has 13 amino acids. V was pared by 5 bases and J by 2 bases, with 9 bases between. The DNA of the CDR3 is TGTGCCTGGCGCCCACTTAACACCGGGGAGCTGTTTTTT. Its protein is CAWRPLNTGELFF.

This clone came up once. This chain connects TRBV5-4 to TRBJ1-2, with 7 bases that match TRBD1. The CDR3 contains 15 residues. The germline CDR1 and CDR2 sequences are SGHNT and YYREEE (reference sequence). V was pared by 4 bases and J by 4 bases, with 10 bases of the junction left unmatched. The CDR3 loop is CASSPGGGAGYGYTF. DNA for the CDR3: TGTGCCAGCAGCCCGGGAGGGGGCGCGGGCTATGGCTACACCTTC.

The chain recombines TRBV15 with TRBJ1-4; D is perhaps TRBD1 (5 bases). V shed 1 base and J shed 4 bases, with 19 bases lying between them. Per germline, CDR1 LNHNV and CDR2 YYDKDF (reference sequence). The CDR3 loop spans 18 amino acids. CDR3 residues: CATSRGGSNPPGNEKLFF. Written as DNA, the CDR3 is TGTGCCACCAGCAGAGGGGGCAGCAACCCCCCGGGTAATGAAAAACTGTTTTTT.

The rearrangement uses TRBV2 and TRBJ2-1; 9 bases agree with TRBD1. The CDR3 runs to 17 residues. J lost 4 bases, V lost 2 bases, and 9 bases had no gene match. The germline CDR1 and CDR2 sequences are SNHLY and FYNNEI. The CDR3 spells CASSEPRGQGIYNEQFF. Here the CDR3 DNA reads TGTGCCAGCAGTGAACCGCGTGGACAGGGGATTTACAATGAGCAGTTCTTC. Full variable domain (rest looked up from reference TRBV2 and TRBJ2-1): EPEVTQTPSHQVTQMGQEVILRCVPISNHLYFYWYRQILGQKVEFLVSFYNNEISEKSEIFDDQFSVERPDGSNFTLKIRSTKLEDSAMYFCASSEPRGQGIYNEQFFGPGTRLTVL.